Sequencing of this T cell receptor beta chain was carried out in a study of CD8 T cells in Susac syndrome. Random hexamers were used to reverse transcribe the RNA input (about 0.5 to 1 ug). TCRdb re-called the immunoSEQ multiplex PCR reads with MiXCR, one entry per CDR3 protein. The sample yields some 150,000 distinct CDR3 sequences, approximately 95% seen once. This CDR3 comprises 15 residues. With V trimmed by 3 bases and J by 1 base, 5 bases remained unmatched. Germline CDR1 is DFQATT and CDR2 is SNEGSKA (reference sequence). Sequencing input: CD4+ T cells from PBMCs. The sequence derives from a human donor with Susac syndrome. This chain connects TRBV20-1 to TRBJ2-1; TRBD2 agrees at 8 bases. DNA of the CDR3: TGCAGTGCTAGGTTTATAGCGGGGTCCTACAATGAGCAGTTCTTC. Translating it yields CSARFIAGSYNEQFF.